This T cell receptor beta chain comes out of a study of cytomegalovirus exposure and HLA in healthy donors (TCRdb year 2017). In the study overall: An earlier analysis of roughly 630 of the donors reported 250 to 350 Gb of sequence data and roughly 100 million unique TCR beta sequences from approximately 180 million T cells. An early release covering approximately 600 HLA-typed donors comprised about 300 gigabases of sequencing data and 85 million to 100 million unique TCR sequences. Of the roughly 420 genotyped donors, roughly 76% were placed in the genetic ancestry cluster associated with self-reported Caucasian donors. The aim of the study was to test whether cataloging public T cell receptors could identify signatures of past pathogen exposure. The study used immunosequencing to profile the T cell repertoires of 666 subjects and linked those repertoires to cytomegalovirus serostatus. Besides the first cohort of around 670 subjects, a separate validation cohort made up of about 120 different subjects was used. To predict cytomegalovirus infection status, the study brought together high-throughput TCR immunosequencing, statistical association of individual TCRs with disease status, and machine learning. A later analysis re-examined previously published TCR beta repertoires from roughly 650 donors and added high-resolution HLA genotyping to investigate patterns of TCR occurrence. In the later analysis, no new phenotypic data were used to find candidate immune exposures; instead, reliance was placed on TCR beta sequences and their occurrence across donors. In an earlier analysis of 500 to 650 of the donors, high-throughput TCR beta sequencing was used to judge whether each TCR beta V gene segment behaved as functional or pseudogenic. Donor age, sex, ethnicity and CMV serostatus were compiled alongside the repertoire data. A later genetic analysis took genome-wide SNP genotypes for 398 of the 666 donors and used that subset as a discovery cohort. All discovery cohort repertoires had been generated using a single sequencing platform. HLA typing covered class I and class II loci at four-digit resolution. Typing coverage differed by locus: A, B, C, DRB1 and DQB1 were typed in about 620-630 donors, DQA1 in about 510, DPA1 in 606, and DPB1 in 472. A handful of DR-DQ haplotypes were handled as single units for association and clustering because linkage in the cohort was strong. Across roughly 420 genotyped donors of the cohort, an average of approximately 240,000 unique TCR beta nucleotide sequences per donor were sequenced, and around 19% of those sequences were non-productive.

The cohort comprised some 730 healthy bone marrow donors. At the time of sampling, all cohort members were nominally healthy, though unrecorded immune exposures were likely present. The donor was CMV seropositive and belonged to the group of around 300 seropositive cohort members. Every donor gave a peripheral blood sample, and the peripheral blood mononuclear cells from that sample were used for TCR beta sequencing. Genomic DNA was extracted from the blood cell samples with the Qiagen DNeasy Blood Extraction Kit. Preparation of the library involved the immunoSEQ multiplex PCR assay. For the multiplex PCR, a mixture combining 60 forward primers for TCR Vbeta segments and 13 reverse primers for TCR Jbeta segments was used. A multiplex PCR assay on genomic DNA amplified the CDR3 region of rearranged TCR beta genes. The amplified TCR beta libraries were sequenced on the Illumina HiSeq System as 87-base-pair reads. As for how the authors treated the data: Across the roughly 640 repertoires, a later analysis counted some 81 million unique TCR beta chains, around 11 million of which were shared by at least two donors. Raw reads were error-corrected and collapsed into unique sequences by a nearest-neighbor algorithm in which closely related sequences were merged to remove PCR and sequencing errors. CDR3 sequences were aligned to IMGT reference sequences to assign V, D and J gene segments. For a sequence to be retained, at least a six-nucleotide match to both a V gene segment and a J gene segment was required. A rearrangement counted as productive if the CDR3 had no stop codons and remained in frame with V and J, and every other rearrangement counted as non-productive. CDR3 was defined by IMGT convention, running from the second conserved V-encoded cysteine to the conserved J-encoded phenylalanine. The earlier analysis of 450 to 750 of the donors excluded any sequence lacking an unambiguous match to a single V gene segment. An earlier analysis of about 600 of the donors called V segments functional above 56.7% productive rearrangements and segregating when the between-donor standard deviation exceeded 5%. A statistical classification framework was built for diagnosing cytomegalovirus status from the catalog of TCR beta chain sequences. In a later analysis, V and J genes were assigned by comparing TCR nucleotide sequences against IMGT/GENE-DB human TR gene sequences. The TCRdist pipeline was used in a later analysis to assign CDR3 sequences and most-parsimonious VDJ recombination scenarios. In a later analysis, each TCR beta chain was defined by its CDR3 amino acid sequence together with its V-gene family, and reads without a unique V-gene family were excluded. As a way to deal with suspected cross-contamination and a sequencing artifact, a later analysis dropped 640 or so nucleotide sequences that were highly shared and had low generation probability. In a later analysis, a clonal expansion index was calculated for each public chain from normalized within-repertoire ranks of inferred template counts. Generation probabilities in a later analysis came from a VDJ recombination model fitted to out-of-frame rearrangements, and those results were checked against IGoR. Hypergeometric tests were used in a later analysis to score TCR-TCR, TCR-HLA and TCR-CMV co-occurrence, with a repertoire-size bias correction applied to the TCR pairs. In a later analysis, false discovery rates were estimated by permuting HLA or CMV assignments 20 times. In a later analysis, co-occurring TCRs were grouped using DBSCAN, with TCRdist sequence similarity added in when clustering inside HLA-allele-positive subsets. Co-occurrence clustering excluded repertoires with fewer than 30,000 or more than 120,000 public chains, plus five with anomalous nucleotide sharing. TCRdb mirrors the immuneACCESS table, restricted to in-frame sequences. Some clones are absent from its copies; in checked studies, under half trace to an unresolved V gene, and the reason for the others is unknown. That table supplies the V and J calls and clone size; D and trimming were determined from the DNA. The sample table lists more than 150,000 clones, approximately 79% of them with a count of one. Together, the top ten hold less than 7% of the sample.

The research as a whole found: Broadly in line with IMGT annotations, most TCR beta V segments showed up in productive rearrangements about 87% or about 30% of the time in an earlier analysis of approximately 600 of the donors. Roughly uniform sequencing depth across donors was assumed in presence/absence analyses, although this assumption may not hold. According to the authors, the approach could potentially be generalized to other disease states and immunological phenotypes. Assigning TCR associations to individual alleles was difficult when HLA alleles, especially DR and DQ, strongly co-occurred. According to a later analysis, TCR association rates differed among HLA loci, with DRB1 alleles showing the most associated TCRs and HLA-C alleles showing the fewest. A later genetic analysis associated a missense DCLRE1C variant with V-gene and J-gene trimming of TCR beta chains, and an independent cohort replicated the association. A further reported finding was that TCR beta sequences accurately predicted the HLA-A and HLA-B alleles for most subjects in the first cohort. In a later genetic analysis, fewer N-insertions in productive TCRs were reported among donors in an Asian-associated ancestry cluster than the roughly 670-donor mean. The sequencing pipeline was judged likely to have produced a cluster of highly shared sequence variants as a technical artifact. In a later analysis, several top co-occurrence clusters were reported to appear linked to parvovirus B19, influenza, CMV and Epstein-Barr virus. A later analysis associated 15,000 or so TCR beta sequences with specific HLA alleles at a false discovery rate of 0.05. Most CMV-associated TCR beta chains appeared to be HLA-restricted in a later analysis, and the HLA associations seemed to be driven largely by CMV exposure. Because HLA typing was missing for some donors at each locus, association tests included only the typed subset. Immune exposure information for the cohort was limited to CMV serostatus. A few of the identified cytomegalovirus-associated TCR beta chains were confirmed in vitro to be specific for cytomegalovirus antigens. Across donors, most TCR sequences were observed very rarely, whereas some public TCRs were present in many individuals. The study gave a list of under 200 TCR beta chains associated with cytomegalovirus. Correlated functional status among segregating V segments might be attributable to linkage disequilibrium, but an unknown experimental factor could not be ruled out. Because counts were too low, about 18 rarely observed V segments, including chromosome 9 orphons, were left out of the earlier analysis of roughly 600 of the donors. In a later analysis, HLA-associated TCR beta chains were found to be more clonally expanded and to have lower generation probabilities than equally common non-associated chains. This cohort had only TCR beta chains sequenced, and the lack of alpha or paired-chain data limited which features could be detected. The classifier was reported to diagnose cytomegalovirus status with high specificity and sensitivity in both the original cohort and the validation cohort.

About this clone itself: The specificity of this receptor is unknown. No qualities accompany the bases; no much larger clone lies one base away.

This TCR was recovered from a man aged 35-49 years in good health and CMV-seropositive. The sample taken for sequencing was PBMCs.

The DNA sequence follows: TGTGCCTGGAGGGAGACCGGGGAGCTGTTTTTT. Translated, it reads CAWRETGELFF. This receptor chain uses TRBV30 and TRBJ2-2; no confident D gene assignment can be made. CDR1 and CDR2 were assigned from the germline V gene (reference sequence) as GTSNPN and SVGIG. Cut back by 3 bases and 5 bases, the V and J ends lie 4 bases apart. Spanning cysteine to phenylalanine, the CDR3 consists of 11 amino acids. Kept here is only the CDR3 DNA, which spans 33 bases and is read in frame from base 1.